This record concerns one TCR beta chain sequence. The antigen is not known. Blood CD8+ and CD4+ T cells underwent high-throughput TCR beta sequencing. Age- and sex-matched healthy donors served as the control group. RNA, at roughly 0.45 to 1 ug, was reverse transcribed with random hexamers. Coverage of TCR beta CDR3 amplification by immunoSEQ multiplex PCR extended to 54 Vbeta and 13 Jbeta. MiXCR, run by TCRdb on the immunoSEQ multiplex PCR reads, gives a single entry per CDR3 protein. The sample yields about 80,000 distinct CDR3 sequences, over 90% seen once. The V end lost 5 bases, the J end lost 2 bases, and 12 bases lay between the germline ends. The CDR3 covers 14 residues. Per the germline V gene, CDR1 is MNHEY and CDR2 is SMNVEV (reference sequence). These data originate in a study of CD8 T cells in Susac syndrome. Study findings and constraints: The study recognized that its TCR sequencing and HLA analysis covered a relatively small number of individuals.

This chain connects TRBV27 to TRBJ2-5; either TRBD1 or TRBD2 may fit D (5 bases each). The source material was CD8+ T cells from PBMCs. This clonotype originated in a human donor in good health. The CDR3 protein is CASSPGTDQETQYF. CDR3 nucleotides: TGTGCCAGCAGTCCAGGGACCGATCAAGAGACCCAGTACTTC.